This entry describes one T cell receptor (beta chain). This CDR3 is 16 amino acids long. Germline V gene sequence: CDR1 MNHEY, CDR2 SVGAGI. Trimming left V 2 bases short and J 0 bases short, with 8 bases between. The data stem from a study of identical twins. TCRdb ran MiXCR on the 5' RACE reads and lists one entry per CDR3 protein. The data show some 1,700,000 distinct CDR3 sequences, with less than 40% seen just once and approximately 0.29% held by the top ten. Input material: cord blood. The chain employs TRBV6-5 and TRBJ1-6, with a tentative D call TRBD1 (6 bases). The TCR sequence derives from a newborn girl in good health. The CDR3 sequence is CASSYDRSSYNSPLHF. The CDR3 region has the DNA TGTGCCAGCAGTTACGACAGGAGCTCCTATAATTCACCCCTCCACTTT.